This T cell receptor (beta chain) appears in the sequencing data of a study of cytomegalovirus exposure and HLA in healthy donors. CDR1 is GTSNPN and CDR2 is SVGIG in the germline V gene (reference sequence). This CDR3 spans 14 amino acids. V shed 4 bases and J shed 0 bases, with 10 bases lying between them. The PCR made use of 60 Vbeta and 13 Jbeta primers. TCRdb keeps only in-frame clones here, not all; method: immunoSEQ multiplex PCR. The sample totals roughly 45,000 clones. The receptor comes from a woman in her 30s in good health and CMV-seronegative. The chain couples TRBV30 to TRBJ1-3, with D possibly being TRBD1 (5 bases). Sequencing used PBMCs. The CDR3 region is CAWKGHNSGNTIYF. CDR3 nucleotide sequence: TGTGCCTGGAAGGGGCACAACTCTGGAAACACCATATATTTT.